This record covers a single T cell receptor (beta chain). The target antigen is unknown. TCRdb reprocessed the 5' RACE reads and stores each CDR3 protein as one record, lacking DNA. The sample holds about 450,000 distinct CDR3 sequences. The germline gives CDR1 SNHLY, CDR2 FYNNEI. This CDR3 comprises 13 residues. This record belongs to a study of T cells expressing NK-cell markers. About the research overall: HCMV seropositivity marked seven of the eight sequenced donors; one was seronegative. Findings and caveats of the study: Each of about 6 donors carried dominant NKG2C+ clonotypes accounting for roughly 1.0-7.5% of CD8+ T cells.

J is TRBJ1-1 and V is TRBV2; TCRdb picks TRBD1, but there is no DNA to check that call. This sequence originates from a woman between 18 and 75 years old in good health. Specimen: blood T cells: a sorted CD56 or NKG2C T cell subset, CD4+ or CD8+ T cells, or bulk PBMC T cells (not recorded which). The CDR3 loop is CASSPGAYTEAFF.